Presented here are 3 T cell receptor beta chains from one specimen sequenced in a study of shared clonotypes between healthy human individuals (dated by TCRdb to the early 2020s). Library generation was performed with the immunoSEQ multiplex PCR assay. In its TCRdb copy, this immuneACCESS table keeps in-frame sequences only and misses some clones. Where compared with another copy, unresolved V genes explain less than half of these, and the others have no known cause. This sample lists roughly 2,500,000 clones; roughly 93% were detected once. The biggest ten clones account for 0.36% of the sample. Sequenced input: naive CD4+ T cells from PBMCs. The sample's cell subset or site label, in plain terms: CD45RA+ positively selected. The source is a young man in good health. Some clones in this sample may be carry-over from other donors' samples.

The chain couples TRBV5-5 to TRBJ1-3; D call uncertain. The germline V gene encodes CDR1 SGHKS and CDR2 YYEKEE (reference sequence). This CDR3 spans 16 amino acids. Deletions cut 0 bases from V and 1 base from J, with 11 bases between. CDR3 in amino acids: CASSLVEWDSGNTIYF. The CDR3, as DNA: TGTGCCAGCAGCTTGGTTGAGTGGGATTCTGGAAACACCATATATTTT.

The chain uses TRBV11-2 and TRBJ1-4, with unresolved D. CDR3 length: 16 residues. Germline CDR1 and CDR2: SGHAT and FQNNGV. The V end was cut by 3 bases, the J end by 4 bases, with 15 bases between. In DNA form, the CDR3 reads TGTGCCAGCAGCTTCTACCCAGAAGGGCTTAATGAAAAACTGTTTTTT. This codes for CASSFYPEGLNEKLFF.

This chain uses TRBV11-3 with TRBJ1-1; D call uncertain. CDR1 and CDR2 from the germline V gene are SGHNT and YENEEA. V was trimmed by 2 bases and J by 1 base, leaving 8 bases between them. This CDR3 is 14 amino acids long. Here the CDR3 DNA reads TGTGCCAGCAGCTTATCTTCAGGGAACACTGAAGCTTTCTTT. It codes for CASSLSSGNTEAFF.